The T cell receptor beta chain under discussion was sequenced for a study of post-analysis software for immune sequencing data. With V trimmed by 5 bases and J by 12 bases, 10 bases remained unmatched. There are 15 residues in the CDR3. Sequencing libraries made from TCR beta cDNA carried unique molecular identifiers. cDNA molecules numbering roughly 0.5 million came from roughly 1 to 10 million T cells. One entry per CDR3 protein results from TCRdb running MiXCR on the PCR reads. The sample has more than 450,000 distinct CDR3 sequences; about 44% are singletons. Findings and limits, study-wide: Patients carried roughly 5 TRBV segments more frequently than controls did, and TRBV5-6, TRBV5-1 and TRBV20-1 were among them. Those samples that were prepared in the same batch co-clustered strongly by F measure.

Concerning this clonotype: The antigen is undetermined.

The clonotype was recovered from a girl aged 5 to 17 with multiple sclerosis. Material for sequencing was blood. The chain couples TRBV12-3 or TRBV12-4 to TRBJ1-6; TRBD1 matches 10 bases. CDR3 residues: CASSVFRDRGQPLHF. The CDR3, as DNA: TGTGCCAGCAGTGTGTTCCGGGACAGGGGTCAACCCCTCCACTTT.